The T cell receptor beta chain under discussion was sequenced for a study of T cells in Graves' hyperthyroidism and ophthalmopathy. Trimming removed 8 bases from V and 5 bases from J; junction bases left unmatched: 2. This CDR3 has 12 residues. The germline V gene has CDR1 SNHLY and CDR2 FYNNEI. Points from the study as a whole: The model forecast ophthalmopathy, anticipating it by a median approximately 6.2 months before onset.

Amplified TCR beta CDR3 regions derived from RNA transcripts. The HTBI primer set served for first-round RT-PCR of the TCR CDR3. TCRdb passed the multiplex PCR reads through MiXCR, listing each CDR3 protein once. Of more than 550,000 distinct CDR3 sequences listed, 18% were seen once; the top ten hold 16%. This clonotype was seen ten or more times. The antigen is not known. This sequence joins TRBV2 and TRBJ1-3; 8 bases are a match to TRBD1. The sequencing sample was made of blood. The TCR sequence derives from a woman between 50 and 59 years old with Graves' hyperthyroidism that later progressed to Graves' ophthalmopathy. The chain's CDR3 is CASGTGRNTIYF. The CDR3 nucleotides read TGTGCCAGCGGGACAGGACGAAACACCATATATTTT.